This entry lists 30 T cell receptor beta chains sequenced from one sample in a study of blood T cells in healthy people across ages. A second about 6 to 12 cycle PCR used barcoded and J-beta primers. TCRdb itself ran the 5' RACE reads through MiXCR, one entry per CDR3 protein. The sample holds 850,000 to 950,000 distinct CDR3 sequences, under 35% seen once. What was sequenced was blood. Receptors originate from a woman older than 75 in good health.

This clonotype was seen only a few times. This chain connects TRBV5-1 to TRBJ1-1; TRBD1 agrees at 11 bases. V shed 2 bases and J 2 bases; nucleotides not matched to a gene: 5. Germline V gene sequence: CDR1 SGHRS, CDR2 YFSETQ. The CDR3 has 16 residues. CDR3: CASSFAGTGGNTEAFF. CDR3 nucleotide sequence: TGCGCCAGCAGCTTCGCCGGGACAGGGGGAAACACTGAAGCTTTCTTT.

In this sample, this clonotype turned up many times. The chain combines TRBV6-5 with TRBJ1-1, with D perhaps matching TRBD1 (6 bases). CDR3 size: 12 residues. Germline assignment: CDR1 MNHEY and CDR2 SVGAGI. Trimming shortened V by 4 bases and J by 5 bases, and 8 bases separated the two germline ends. This CDR3 is CASSSRGTEAFF. As DNA, the CDR3 is TGTGCCAGCAGTTCCAGGGGAACTGAAGCTTTCTTT.

The genes are TRBV27 and TRBJ2-2, with a weak D call TRBD1 (5 bases). This CDR3 region has 13 residues. V was pared by 10 bases and J by 2 bases, with 11 bases between. Per germline, CDR1 MNHEY and CDR2 SMNVEV (reference sequence). CDR3 in amino acids: CATMDTNTGELFF. The CDR3 region has the DNA TGTGCCACCATGGACACAAACACCGGGGAGCTGTTTTTT.

As regards this clonotype: A single base separates this from a much larger clone, so it may be a read error. The chain is built from TRBV7-2 and TRBJ2-5; 8 nucleotides line up with TRBD1. This CDR3 spans 15 amino acids. Looked up from germline, CDR1 is SGHTA and CDR2 is FQGNSA. The V gene end was trimmed by 4 bases and the J gene end by 11 bases; junction bases not matched to a gene: 15. CDR3 sequence: CASSSRQGLYNEQYF. CDR3 sequence (DNA): TGTGCCAGCAGCTCCCGACAGGGGCTTTACAATGAGCAGTACTTC. The full variable domain, in which reference TRBV7-2 and TRBJ2-5 provide the parts outside the CDR3, is GAGVSQSPSNKVTEKGKDVELRCDPISGHTALYWYRQSLGQGLEFLIYFQGNSAPDKSGLPSDRFSAERTGGSVSTLTIQRTQQEDSAVYLCASSSRQGLYNEQYFGPGTRLLVL.

This chain links TRBV20-1 with TRBJ2-2; the D is unclear. The germline V and J ends were trimmed by 0 bases and 6 bases, with 8 bases remaining between them. Germline V gene sequence: CDR1 DFQATT, CDR2 SNEGSKA (reference sequence). The CDR3 extends over 13 amino acids. CDR3 nucleotides: TGCAGTGCTAGAGATTCAGAATCCGGGGAGCTGTTTTTT. It yields the protein CSARDSESGELFF.

This clonotype was found many times. The CDR3 spells CASSYRAGETQYF. The CDR3 DNA follows: TGTGCCAGCAGCTACAGGGCCGGGGAGACCCAGTACTTC. The chain combines TRBV7-2 with TRBJ2-5; D is possibly TRBD1 (6 bases). With 4 bases removed from V and 5 bases from J, the gap between germline ends came to 11 bases. In germline, CDR1 is SGHTA, CDR2 FQGNSA. The CDR3 contains 13 residues.

A few counts support this clonotype. This may be a read error, as it is one base from a much larger clone. The V call is TRBV28, the J call TRBJ2-5, with D unresolved. CDR3 length: 14 residues. The V and J ends lost 2 bases and 5 bases respectively, with 12 bases between them. Germline CDR1 MDHEN, CDR2 SYDVKM. As DNA, the CDR3 is TGTGCCAGCAGTTTAGGCACCCTTTTGGAGACCCAGTACTTC. Translation gives CASSLGTLLETQYF.

The chain is built from TRBV7-3 and TRBJ2-5; 9 bases match TRBD2. The end of the DNA aligns better with TRBJ2-7, so the J call may be wrong. Germline CDR1 SGHTA, CDR2 FQGTGA. The CDR3 extends over 17 amino acids. The CDR3 loop reads CASSPKLAGAPAYEQYF. The DNA for the CDR3 is TGTGCCAGCAGCCCGAAATTAGCGGGGGCCCCCGCCTACGAGCAGTACTTC.

This clonotype was detected many times. V and J are TRBV5-1 and TRBJ1-2; 9 nucleotides line up with TRBD1. Unmatched junction bases numbered 7, after V lost 5 bases and J lost 2 bases. This CDR3 is built from 15 residues. Germline CDR1 is SGHRS and CDR2 is YFSETQ. As DNA, the CDR3 is TGCGCCAGCAGTTACTGGGACAGGGAAAACTATGGCTACACCTTC. It translates to CASSYWDRENYGYTF.

This clonotype was seen a handful of times. This may come from a read error, since a much larger clone is one base off. V is TRBV12-3 or TRBV12-4 and J is TRBJ2-7; tentatively, D is TRBD2 (5 bases). Trimming removed 5 bases at V and 7 bases at J, with 24 bases between. This CDR3 has 16 amino acids. The CDR3 DNA sequence: TGTGCCAGCAGTCCCCTCCGGGGTGGCTCCTACAATGAGCAGTACTTC. Its protein product is CASSPLRGGSYNEQYF.

This clonotype was counted many times. V is TRBV7-2 and J is TRBJ2-1, with 9 bases lining up with TRBD1. Germline V CDR1 and CDR2: SGHTA, FQGNSA. This CDR3 has 15 amino acids. V was clipped by 5 bases and J by 7 bases; unmatched bases: 9. The CDR3 DNA is TGTGCCAGCAGCCCAGGGACAGGGATTAAAAATGAGCAGTTCTTC. It is translated as CASSPGTGIKNEQFF. The complete variable domain, with remaining parts taken from reference TRBV7-2 and TRBJ2-1, reads GAGVSQSPSNKVTEKGKDVELRCDPISGHTALYWYRQSLGQGLEFLIYFQGNSAPDKSGLPSDRFSAERTGGSVSTLTIQRTQQEDSAVYLCASSPGTGIKNEQFFGPGTRLTVL.

The chain is built from TRBV7-2 and TRBJ2-1; D remains unclear. The CDR3 length is 13 residues. CDR1 and CDR2 from the germline V gene are SGHTA and FQGNSA. Deletions cut 5 bases from V and 5 bases from J, with 10 bases between. The CDR3 coding sequence is TGTGCCAGCAGCCAAATACGCGACAATGAGCAGTTCTTC. It yields the protein CASSQIRDNEQFF.

This clonotype was seen repeatedly, ten times or more. J is TRBJ2-1 and V is TRBV20-1; 9 bases fit TRBD1. J was trimmed by 6 bases and V by 6 bases; bases with no gene match: 6. The CDR3 consists of 13 residues. CDR1 DFQATT and CDR2 SNEGSKA come from the germline V gene (reference sequence). The CDR3 DNA reads as TGCAGTGCACCCCGGGACAGGGTCAATGAGCAGTTCTTC. This translates into CSAPRDRVNEQFF.

This chain's CDR3 is CASSFDRMNTEAFF. DNA of the CDR3: TGTGCCAGCAGTTTCGACAGGATGAACACTGAAGCTTTCTTT. The chain carries TRBV6-5 and TRBJ1-1; the D gene is possibly TRBD1 (6 bases). V lost 4 bases and J lost 0, with 9 bases in between. The CDR3 length is 14 residues. Germline-derived CDR1 and CDR2 are MNHEY and SVGAGI.

This clonotype was observed many times. CDR3 coding DNA: TGCGCCAGCGGCGGGACAGGTCTCTATGGCTACACCTTC. It codes for CASGGTGLYGYTF. The V call is TRBV5-1, the J call TRBJ1-2; 8 nucleotides match TRBD1. Germline CDR1 SGHRS, CDR2 YFSETQ. The V gene end was trimmed by 7 bases and the J gene end by 4 bases; junction bases not matched to a gene: 6. This CDR3 is built from 13 residues.

The genes are TRBV29-1 and TRBJ2-2, with 8 bases aligning to TRBD1. CDR3 length: 16 residues. With V trimmed by 1 base and J by 0 bases, 4 bases remained unmatched. From germline, CDR1 is SQVTM and CDR2 ANQGSEA. CDR3 bases: TGCAGCGTTGAAGCAGGGGGCCCAGCGAACACCGGGGAGCTGTTTTTT. Translating it yields CSVEAGGPANTGELFF.

The V call is TRBV27, the J call TRBJ2-3; perhaps TRBD1 as D (5 bases). Germline CDR1 is MNHEY and CDR2 is SMNVEV (reference sequence). V was clipped by 6 bases and J by 0 bases, with 16 bases between them. This CDR3 spans 16 amino acids. The CDR3 loop is CASSVGQSTSTDTQYF. For the CDR3, the DNA is TGTGCCAGCAGCGTGGGGCAGTCCACCAGCACAGATACGCAGTATTTT.

The rearrangement links TRBV4-2 to TRBJ2-1, with a tentative D call TRBD2 (6 bases). Germline CDR1 reads LGHNA; CDR2 reads YNFKEQ. The CDR3 has 16 residues. With 1 base removed from V and 9 bases from J, the gap between germline ends came to 19 bases. CDR3 nucleotides: TGTGCCAGCAGCCAAGGATGGACTACCTATTCGGGTGAGCAGTTCTTC. Translated: CASSQGWTTYSGEQFF.

In regard to this clonotype: A read error may account for a junction end that differs from germline. V and J are TRBV2 and TRBJ2-1, with D hard to call. The CDR3 runs to 14 residues. Per germline, CDR1 SNHLY and CDR2 FYNNEI. The CDR3 nucleotides are TGTGCTAGCAGTTCCCTCGACACAAGCAATGAGCAGTTCTTC. This translates into CASSSLDTSNEQFF.

This clonotype was counted many times. V gene TRBV7-9 combines with J gene TRBJ2-1; TRBD2 matches at 16 bases. Germline V lookup: CDR1 SEHNR, CDR2 FQNEAQ (reference sequence). The CDR3 extends over 18 amino acids. V was clipped by 4 bases and J by 2 bases; unmatched bases: 5. The CDR3 region has the DNA TGTGCCAGCAGCTCGGGACTAGCGGGGGGGCGGGCCTACAATGAGCAGTTCTTC. It encodes CASSSGLAGGRAYNEQFF.

This clonotype has a handful of counts. This chain connects TRBV6-5 to TRBJ1-2; 7 positions match TRBD1. This CDR3 region has 13 residues. Germline lookup yields CDR1 MNHEY and CDR2 SVGAGI. The ends lost 6 bases at V and 4 bases at J; junction bases unmatched: 5. DNA for the CDR3: TGTGCCAGCAGGATGGGACAGCTCTATGGCTACACCTTC. Translated: CASRMGQLYGYTF.

This chain connects TRBV7-2 to TRBJ1-2, with 7 bases identical to TRBD1. Germline CDR1 reads SGHTA; CDR2 reads FQGNSA. V was clipped by 7 bases and J by 8 bases; unmatched bases: 13. The CDR3 has 14 amino acids. CDR3 nucleotide sequence: TGTGCCAGCAAAAGAGAGGAAGGGGGCGGGGGCTACACCTTC. Encoded protein: CASKREEGGGGYTF.

This chain connects TRBV10-2 to TRBJ2-7, with a possible D match to TRBD2 (7 bases). CDR1 WSHSY and CDR2 SAAADI come from the germline V gene. This CDR3 contains 14 residues. Trimming removed 6 bases from V and 5 bases from J, with 17 bases in between. The CDR3 loop is CASRDLGGAHEQYF. The CDR3 DNA sequence: TGCGCCAGCAGAGACCTTGGGGGGGCCCACGAGCAGTACTTC.

The rearrangement uses TRBV12-3 or TRBV12-4 and TRBJ2-5; 9 bases line up with TRBD2. With V trimmed by 7 bases and J by 11 bases, 17 bases remained unmatched. This CDR3 spans 15 amino acids. The CDR3 spells CASNLPGTSQNEQYF. The CDR3 DNA sequence: TGTGCCAGCAACCTCCCCGGGACTAGCCAAAATGAGCAGTACTTC.

Turning to this clonotype: The junction does not match germline at one end; this may be a read error. The chain has TRBV27 and TRBJ2-2; TRBD1 is a possible D gene (7 bases). Germline V gene data show CDR1 as MNHEY and CDR2 as SMNVEV (reference sequence). This CDR3 contains 13 residues. The CDR3 nucleotides read TGTGCCAGCAGTCAGGGGGGCACCGGGGAGCGGTTTTTT. It translates to CASSQGGTGERFF.

This clonotype was counted ten times or more. V and J are TRBV6-2 or TRBV6-3 and TRBJ2-7; TRBD1 is a possible D gene (6 bases). Trimming stripped 8 bases from V and 2 bases from J, with 13 bases between. Germline V lookup: CDR1 MNHEY, CDR2 SVGEGT. CDR3 length: 13 amino acids. The CDR3 loop reads CASSITGPYEQYF. For the CDR3, the DNA is TGTGCCAGCTCGATAACAGGGCCCTACGAGCAGTACTTC.

The V and J genes are TRBV12-5 and TRBJ2-1; D ambiguous. CDR3 length: 12 residues. Trimming removed 8 bases at V and 5 bases at J, with 10 bases between. CDR1 is LGHNT, CDR2 FRNRAP, per germline. CDR3 nucleotides: TGTGCTAGTAGAGACTGGAACAATGAGCAGTTCTTC. This sequence encodes CASRDWNNEQFF.

This clonotype was observed a few times. The CDR3, as DNA: TGTGCCAGCAGCTGCTCAGAAATACAAGAGACCCAGTACTTC. As protein: CASSCSEIQETQYF. J is TRBJ2-5 and V is TRBV7-9; no clear D gene. Germline CDR1 and CDR2: SEHNR and FQNEAQ (reference sequence). The CDR3 extends over 14 amino acids. V shed 4 bases and J shed 2 bases, with 11 bases lying between them. The complete variable domain, with remaining parts taken from reference TRBV7-9 and TRBJ2-5, reads DTGVSQNPRHKITKRGQNVTFRCDPISEHNRLYWYRQTLGQGPEFLTYFQNEAQLEKSRLLSDRFSAERPKGSFSTLEIQRTEQGDSAMYLCASSCSEIQETQYFGPGTRLLVL.

Many counts were recorded for this clonotype. The genes are TRBV5-1 and TRBJ1-2; D is perhaps TRBD1 (5 bases). The CDR3 is made up of 14 amino acids. Germline V gives CDR1 SGHRS, CDR2 YFSETQ. Trimming cost V 4 bases and J 6 bases, with 16 bases left between them. In DNA, the CDR3 is TGCGCCAGCAGCCGCCGGGGCCAACCCGATGGCTACACCTTC. This translates into CASSRRGQPDGYTF.

Many counts were recorded for this clonotype. The J gene is TRBJ2-5, the V gene TRBV5-1; TRBD2 matches 7 bases. V lost 0 bases and J lost 0; bases outside the gene matches: 2. CDR3 length equals 15 residues. Germline V gene data show CDR1 as SGHRS and CDR2 as YFSETQ. The CDR3 protein is CASSLVLADQETQYF. The CDR3 region has the DNA TGCGCCAGCAGCTTGGTTCTAGCGGACCAAGAGACCCAGTACTTC.